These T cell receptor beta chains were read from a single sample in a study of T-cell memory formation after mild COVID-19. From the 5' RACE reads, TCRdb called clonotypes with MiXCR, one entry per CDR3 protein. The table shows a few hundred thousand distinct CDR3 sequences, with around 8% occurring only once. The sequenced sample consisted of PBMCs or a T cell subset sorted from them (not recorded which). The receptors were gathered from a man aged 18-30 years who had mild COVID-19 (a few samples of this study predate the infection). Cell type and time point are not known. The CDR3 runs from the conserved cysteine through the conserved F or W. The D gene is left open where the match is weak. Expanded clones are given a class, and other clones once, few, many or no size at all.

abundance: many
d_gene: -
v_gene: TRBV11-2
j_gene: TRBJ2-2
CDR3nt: TGTGCCAGCAGCCATAACACCGGGGAGCTGTTTTTT
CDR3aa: CASSHNTGELFF

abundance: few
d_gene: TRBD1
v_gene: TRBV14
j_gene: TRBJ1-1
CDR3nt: TGTGCCAGCAGCCAAGAGGGACAGTGGGGGAGCCGGGACACTGAAGCTTTCTTT
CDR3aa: CASSQEGQWGSRDTEAFF

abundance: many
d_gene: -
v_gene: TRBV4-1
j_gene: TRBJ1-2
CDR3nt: TGCGCCAGCAGCTCAATCGCGGGGGATGGCTACACCTTC
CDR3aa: CASSSIAGDGYTF

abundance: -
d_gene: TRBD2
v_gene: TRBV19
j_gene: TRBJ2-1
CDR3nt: TGTGCCAGTAGCCTAGGAGCGGGGGGCAGCTACAATGAGCAGTTCTTC
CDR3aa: CASSLGAGGSYNEQFF

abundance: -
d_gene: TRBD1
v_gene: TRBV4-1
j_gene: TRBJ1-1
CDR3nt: TGCGCCAGCAGCCAAGAAATGGGCGGAGGACAGGGGAGAACTGAAGCTTTCTTT
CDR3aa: CASSQEMGGGQGRTEAFF

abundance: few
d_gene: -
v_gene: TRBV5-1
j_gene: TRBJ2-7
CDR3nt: TGCGCCAGCAGCACGGGCGGACAGTCCTACGAGCAGTACTTC
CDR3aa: CASSTGGQSYEQYF

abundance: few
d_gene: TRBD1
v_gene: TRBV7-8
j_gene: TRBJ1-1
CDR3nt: TGTGCCAGCAGCTCGGTGACAGGGGTAGCTTTCTTT
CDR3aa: CASSSVTGVAFF

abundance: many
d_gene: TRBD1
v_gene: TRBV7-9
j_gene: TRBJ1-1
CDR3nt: TGTGCCAGCGCACTACAGGGGGCCAAGACGAACACTGAAGCTTTCTTT
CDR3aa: CASALQGAKTNTEAFF

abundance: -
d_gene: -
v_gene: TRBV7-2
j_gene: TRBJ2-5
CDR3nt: TGTGCCAGCAGCTTAGCCAGGGGTTGGAGGGAGACCCAGTACTTC
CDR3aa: CASSLARGWRETQYF

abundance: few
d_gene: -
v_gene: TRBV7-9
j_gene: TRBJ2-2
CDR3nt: TGTGCCAGCAGCCGTAGGGTTTTCACCGGGGAGCTGTTTTTT
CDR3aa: CASSRRVFTGELFF

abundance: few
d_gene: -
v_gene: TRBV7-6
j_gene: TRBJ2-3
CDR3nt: TGTGCCAGCAGCTTAGCGACGATCGGGGCCACAGATACGCAGTATTTT
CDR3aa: CASSLATIGATDTQYF

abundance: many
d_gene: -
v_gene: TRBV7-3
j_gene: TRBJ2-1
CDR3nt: TGTGCCAGCAGCTTAACTATCCAGGGCAATGAGCAGTTCTTC
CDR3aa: CASSLTIQGNEQFF

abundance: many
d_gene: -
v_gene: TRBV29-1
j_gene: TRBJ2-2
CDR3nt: TGCAGCGTTGGACAGACGACGAACACCGGGGAGCTGTTTTTT
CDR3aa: CSVGQTTNTGELFF

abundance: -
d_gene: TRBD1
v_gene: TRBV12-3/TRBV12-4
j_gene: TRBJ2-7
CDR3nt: TGTGCCAGCCGGACAGGGCGGCAAGACGAGCAGTACTTC
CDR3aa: CASRTGRQDEQYF

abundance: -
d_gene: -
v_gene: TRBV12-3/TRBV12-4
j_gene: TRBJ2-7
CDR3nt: TGTGCCAGCAGTTTAAGGGGGGCAGGTCACTCCTACGAGCAGTACTTC
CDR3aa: CASSLRGAGHSYEQYF

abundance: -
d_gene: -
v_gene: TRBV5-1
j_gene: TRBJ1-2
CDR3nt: TGCGCCAGCAGCTTGGCCGGGGGACGGATCTATGGCTACACCTTC
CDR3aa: CASSLAGGRIYGYTF